These 14 T cell receptor beta chains share one sample of origin, sequenced in a study of T cell repertoires in cytomegalovirus infection. No antigen is known for these receptors. From the reads, TCRdb called clonotypes with MiXCR, one entry per CDR3 protein. The table records roughly 100,000 distinct CDR3 sequences, under 55% of them present only once. The material sequenced was CD8+ T cells from cultured PBMCs, taken from culture after CMV antigen stimulation. The receptors stem from a human donor in good health (CMV status not recorded). Some clones in this sample may be carry-over from other donors' samples.

On this clonotype itself: At one end the junction does not follow the germline gene, possibly because of a read error. The chain couples TRBV7-6 to TRBJ2-3, with a tentative D call TRBD2 (6 bases). The CDR3 is 17 amino acids. Germline CDR1 and CDR2: SGHVS and FNYEAQ. CDR3 DNA sequence: TGTGTCAGCAGCTTAGCGCGCGGGGTCTGGAACACAGATACGCAGTATTTT. The encoded protein is CVSSLARGVWNTDTQYF.

This clonotype was seen a few times. The rearrangement uses TRBV25-1 and TRBJ1-1; the D gene is possibly TRBD1 (6 bases). The CDR3 has 14 amino acids. Looked up from germline, CDR1 is MGHDK and CDR2 is SYGVNS. Trimming stripped 1 base from V and 7 bases from J, with 13 bases between. CDR3 DNA sequence: TGTGCCAGCAGTGAATGGGGGGCGTATGGTGAAGCTTTCTTT. It translates to CASSEWGAYGEAFF.

This clonotype occurred a few times. V usage is TRBV13 and J usage is TRBJ1-2; the D is unclear. Per the germline V gene, CDR1 is PRHDT and CDR2 is FYEKMQ (reference sequence). The CDR3 has 15 residues. V lost 5 bases, J lost 8 bases, and 21 bases lay in between. The CDR3 sequence: CASSDPGDGDDGYTF. The CDR3 nucleotides read TGTGCCAGCAGCGACCCCGGAGACGGAGATGACGGCTACACCTTC.

This rearrangement joins TRBV29-1 to TRBJ1-1; 8 bases map to TRBD1. CDR3 length: 11 residues. Germline trimming cut 4 bases from V and 11 bases from J; bases unmatched to any gene: 6. Germline V lookup: CDR1 SQVTM, CDR2 ANQGSEA. The chain's CDR3 is CSVGARTGAFF. CDR3 DNA sequence: TGCAGCGTTGGTGCGCGGACAGGGGCTTTCTTT.

This clonotype was recorded many times. The genes are TRBV20-1 and TRBJ2-5, with D possibly matching TRBD2 (5 bases). This CDR3 has 17 residues. Trimming took 7 bases from V and 5 from J, leaving 29 bases between them. CDR1 DFQATT and CDR2 SNEGSKA come from the germline V gene (reference sequence). CDR3 in amino acids: CSVVRADGLYPRETQYF. The CDR3 bases are TGCAGTGTTGTCCGAGCCGACGGACTCTACCCGCGGGAGACCCAGTACTTC.

This rearrangement joins TRBV11-2 to TRBJ2-7, with 9 bases that match TRBD1. V was clipped by 1 base and J by 1 base; unmatched bases: 5. In germline, CDR1 is SGHAT, CDR2 FQNNGV. The CDR3 is 16 residues long. The CDR3 loop reads CASSLAGTGISYEQYF. For the CDR3, the DNA is TGTGCCAGCAGCTTAGCCGGGACAGGGATATCCTACGAGCAGTACTTC. Drawing the rest from reference TRBV11-2 and TRBJ2-7, the complete variable domain is EAGVAQSPRYKIIEKRQSVAFWCNPISGHATLYWYQQILGQGPKLLIQFQNNGVVDDSQLPKDRFSAERLKGVDSTLKIQPAKLEDSAVYLCASSLAGTGISYEQYFGPGTRLTVT.

This chain uses TRBV19 with TRBJ1-2; possibly TRBD1 for D (6 bases). Trimming pared 8 bases from V and 4 bases from J, leaving 11 bases between. The CDR3 loop spans 12 amino acids. Germline V gene data show CDR1 as LNHDA and CDR2 as SQIVND (reference sequence). Here the CDR3 DNA reads TGTGCCAGTCTGGGGGGCCTCTATGGCTACACCTTC. Amino acids: CASLGGLYGYTF.

This clonotype came up once. The junction does not match germline at one end; this may be a read error. The V and J genes are TRBV5-1 and TRBJ2-2, with 9 positions matching TRBD2. Per germline, CDR1 SGHRS and CDR2 YFSETQ. This CDR3 is built from 17 residues. The CDR3: CANSFEIAGANTGELFF. The CDR3 bases are TGCGCCAACAGCTTCGAGATAGCGGGGGCGAACACCGGGGAGCTGTTTTTT.

This chain joins TRBV11-2 and TRBJ1-5; D is ambiguous. In germline, CDR1 is SGHAT, CDR2 FQNNGV. CDR3 length: 13 residues. The V end lost 2 bases, the J end lost 8 bases, and 10 bases lay between the germline ends. The CDR3 DNA reads as TGTGCCAGCAGCTTATTGGTATCTGAGCCCCAGCATTTT. Amino acids: CASSLLVSEPQHF. The variable domain in full, completed from reference TRBV11-2 and TRBJ1-5, reads EAGVAQSPRYKIIEKRQSVAFWCNPISGHATLYWYQQILGQGPKLLIQFQNNGVVDDSQLPKDRFSAERLKGVDSTLKIQPAKLEDSAVYLCASSLLVSEPQHFGDGTRLSIL.

The chain joins TRBV11-2 to TRBJ2-3; D is unclear. CDR1 is SGHAT, CDR2 FQNNGV, per germline. V lost 3 bases, J lost 6 bases, and 10 bases lay in between. The CDR3 contains 13 residues. CDR3 nucleotides: TGTGCCAGCAGCTTCCCCGCTGGGGATACGCAGTATTTT. It codes for CASSFPAGDTQYF.

The gene calls are TRBV19 and TRBJ1-6, with D perhaps matching TRBD1 (5 bases). Germline values: CDR1 LNHDA, CDR2 SQIVND (reference sequence). This CDR3 region has 14 residues. Trimming left V 9 bases short and J 7 bases short, with 16 bases between. The CDR3 reads CASEPGTSNSPLHF. In nucleotides, the CDR3 is TGTGCCAGCGAACCCGGGACGTCCAATTCACCCCTCCACTTT.

Here the CDR3 reads CASSATDNYGYTF. The CDR3 DNA reads as TGTGCCAGCAGTGCGACAGACAACTATGGCTACACCTTC. This chain uses TRBV2 with TRBJ1-2; D may be TRBD1 (5 bases). The CDR3 extends over 13 amino acids. Trimming pared 4 bases from V and 2 bases from J, leaving 8 bases between. Germline loops: CDR1 SNHLY, CDR2 FYNNEI.

The sample holds a few counts of this clonotype. This sequence joins TRBV15 and TRBJ2-3; 13 bases map to TRBD2. Trimming took 4 bases from V and 2 from J; bases not matched to a gene: 6. This CDR3 has 17 amino acids. CDR1 and CDR2 (germline): LNHNV, YYDKDF (reference sequence). CDR3 sequence: CATSTTSGGTYTDTQYF. The CDR3, as DNA: TGTGCCACCAGCACGACTAGCGGGGGGACTTACACAGATACGCAGTATTTT.

The table lists this clonotype with a few counts. This chain links TRBV6-5 with TRBJ1-5; 8 bases are shared with TRBD1. The CDR3 covers 15 residues. From germline, CDR1 is MNHEY and CDR2 SVGAGI. Trimming cost V 8 bases and J 0 bases; bases outside gene matches: 6. CDR3 DNA sequence: TGTGCCAGCGGACAACAGGGGGGTAGCAATCAGCCCCAGCATTTT. It yields the protein CASGQQGGSNQPQHF.